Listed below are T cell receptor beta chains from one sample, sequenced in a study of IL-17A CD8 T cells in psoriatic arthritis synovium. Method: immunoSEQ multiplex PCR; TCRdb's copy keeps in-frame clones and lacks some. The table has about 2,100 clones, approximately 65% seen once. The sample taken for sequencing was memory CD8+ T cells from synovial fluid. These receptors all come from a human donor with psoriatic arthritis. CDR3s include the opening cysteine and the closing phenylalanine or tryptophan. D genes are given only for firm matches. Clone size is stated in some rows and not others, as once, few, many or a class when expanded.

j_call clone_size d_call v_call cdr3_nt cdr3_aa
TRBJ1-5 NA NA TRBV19 TGTGCCAGTAGTGAGGGTACGGCCGTTGAAAGGCCCCAGCATTTT CASSEGTAVERPQHF
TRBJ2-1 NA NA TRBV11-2 TGTGCCAGCAGCTTAGAATCAGTGGGCGCGAACAATGAGCAGTTCTTC CASSLESVGANNEQFF
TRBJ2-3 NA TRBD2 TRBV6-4 TGTGCCAGCAGTGACTCACTAGCGGGAGGTTCAGATACGCAGTATTTT CASSDSLAGGSDTQYF
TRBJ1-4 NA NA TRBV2 TGTGCCAGCAGTGAACTCGGTCTTGCAACTAATGAAAAACTGTTTTTT CASSELGLATNEKLFF
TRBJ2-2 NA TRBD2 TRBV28 TGTGCCAGCAGTTCATGGACTAGCGGGACCGGGGAGCTGTTTTTT CASSSWTSGTGELFF
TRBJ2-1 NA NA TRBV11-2 TGTGCCAGCAGCTTAGGTCAGGGGGGACTGGCGGGGAACAATGAGCAGTTCTTC CASSLGQGGLAGNNEQFF
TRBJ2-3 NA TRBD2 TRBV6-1 TGTGCCAGCAGTGAAACAGCGGGAAGGGCGGATACGCAGTATTTT CASSETAGRADTQYF
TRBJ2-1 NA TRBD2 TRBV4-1 TGCGCCAGCAGCCAAGAACAACTAGCGTCATACAATGAGCAGTTCTTC CASSQEQLASYNEQFF
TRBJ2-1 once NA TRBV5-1 TGCGCCAGCAGCTGGGTCGGGAGCTCCTACAATGAGCAGTTCTTC CASSWVGSSYNEQFF
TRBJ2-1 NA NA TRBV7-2 TGTGCCAGCAGCTTACCGGGTGTCCGGGGATACAATGAGCAGTTCTTC CASSLPGVRGYNEQFF
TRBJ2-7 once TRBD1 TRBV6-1 TGTGCCAGCAGTGAAGACGAGGGGACAGGGGCCTACGAGCAGTACTTC CASSEDEGTGAYEQYF
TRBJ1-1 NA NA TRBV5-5 TGTGCCAGCAGCGCGTGGGCGAACACTGAAGCTTTCTTT CASSAWANTEAFF
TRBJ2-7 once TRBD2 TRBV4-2 TGTGCCAGCAGCTTGGTTAGCGGGAGATTCGAGCAGTACTTC CASSLVSGRFEQYF
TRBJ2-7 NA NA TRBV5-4 TGTGCCAGCAGTACCGGGGCACTCCGCTACGAGCAGTACTTC CASSTGALRYEQYF
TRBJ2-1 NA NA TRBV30 TGTGCCTGGAGATGGGAAATCGGCCCCAATGAGCAGTTCTTC CAWRWEIGPNEQFF
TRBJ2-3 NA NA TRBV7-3 TGTGCCAGCAGCTTAAAACGCGGCACAGATACGCAGTATTTT CASSLKRGTDTQYF
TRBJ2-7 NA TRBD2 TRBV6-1 TGTGCCAGCAGTGAACTTGCGGGAGGGCCCTCCGAGCAGTACTTC CASSELAGGPSEQYF
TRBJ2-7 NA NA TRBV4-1 TGCGCCAGCAGCCAAGAATTCGGTGTCCGCTACGAGCAGTACTTC CASSQEFGVRYEQYF
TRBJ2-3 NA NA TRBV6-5 TGTGCCAACCAGGCACTCGATCGGGCAGATACGCAGTATTTT CANQALDRADTQYF
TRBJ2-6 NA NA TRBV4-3 TGCGCCAGCAGCCAAGAGGGGGTCTCTGGGGCCAACGTCCTGACTTTC CASSQEGVSGANVLTF
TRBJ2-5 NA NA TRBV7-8 TGTGCCAGCAGCTTCTATCAAAGACAGGCGGAGACCCAGTACTTC CASSFYQRQAETQYF
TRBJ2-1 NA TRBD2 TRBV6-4 TGTGCCAGCAGTGACAATAGCGGGTTTCTCAATGAGCAGTTCTTC CASSDNSGFLNEQFF
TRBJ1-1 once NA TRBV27 TGTGCCAGCAGTTTTGGTTCACCCGGTAGCACTGAAGCTTTCTTT CASSFGSPGSTEAFF
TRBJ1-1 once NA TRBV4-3 TGCGCCAGCAGCCAGGATATAGGGGGTGGGAAGAACACTGAAGCTTTCTTT CASSQDIGGGKNTEAFF
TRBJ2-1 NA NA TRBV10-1 TGCGCCAGCTCCGGGGGAATAGCGATCAATGAGCAGTTCTTC CASSGGIAINEQFF
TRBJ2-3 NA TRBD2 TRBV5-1 TGCGCCAGCAGCTCGGGGACTAGCGGGATTAGCACAGATACGCAGTATTTT CASSSGTSGISTDTQYF
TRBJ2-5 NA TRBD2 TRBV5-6 TGTGCCAGCAGCTTTCTCCTGACCGGGACTAGCGGGAGAATGGACTTC CASSFLLTGTSGRMDF
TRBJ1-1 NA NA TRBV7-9 TGTGCCATATGGGACGGGAACACTGAAGCTTTCTTT CAIWDGNTEAFF
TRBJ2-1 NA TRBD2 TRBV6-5 TGTGCCAGCAGTTACGAGCTAGCGGGAGCGGGTGAGCAGTTCTTC CASSYELAGAGEQFF
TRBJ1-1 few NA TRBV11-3 TGTGCCAGCAGCCCGGGACGGGTAGACACTGAAGCTTTCTTT CASSPGRVDTEAFF
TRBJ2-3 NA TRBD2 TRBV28 TGTGCCAGCAGTTCGCGGACTAGCGGGAGTTCGGATACGCAGTATTTT CASSSRTSGSSDTQYF
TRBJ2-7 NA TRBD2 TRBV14 TGTGCCAGCAGCCATACTAGCGGGGCCTACGAGCAGTACTTC CASSHTSGAYEQYF
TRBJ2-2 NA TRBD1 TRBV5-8 TGTGCCAGCAGCTCGGGACAGGGGGCAATGGGTATCACCGGGGAGCTGTTTTTT CASSSGQGAMGITGELFF
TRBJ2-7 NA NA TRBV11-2 TGTGCCAGCAGCGTATCGGACGTGGGGGACGAGCAGTACTTC CASSVSDVGDEQYF
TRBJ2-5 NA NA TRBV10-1 TGCGCCAGACCTTCTGGGACAAGGACCCAGTACTTC CARPSGTRTQYF
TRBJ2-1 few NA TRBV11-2 TGTGCCAGCAGCCCCAATAACCGAAGGGTCCGCTACAATGAGCAGTTCTTC CASSPNNRRVRYNEQFF
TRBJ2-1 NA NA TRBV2 TGTGCCAGCAGTGACTTCACAGTCTACAATGAGCAGTTCTTC CASSDFTVYNEQFF
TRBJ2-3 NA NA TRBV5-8 TGTGCCAGCAGCTTGGCCCTCCTTTACAGGTGGACAGATACGCAGTATTTT CASSLALLYRWTDTQYF
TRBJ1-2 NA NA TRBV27 TGTGCCAGCAGTACGTCTGCCCACTACAGAGTGGAGACCATTCATGGCTACACCTTC CASSTSAHYRVETIHGYTF
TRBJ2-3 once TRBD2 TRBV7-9 TGTGCCAGCAGTTATAAAAGCGGGAGGGCCGTTGATACGCAGTATTTT CASSYKSGRAVDTQYF
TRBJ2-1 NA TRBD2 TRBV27 TGTGCCAGCGCGGGGGGGGGCTCCTACAATGAGCAGTTCTTC CASAGGGSYNEQFF
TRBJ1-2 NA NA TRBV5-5 TGTGCCAGCAGCACCTGGGCTAACTATGGCTACACCTTC CASSTWANYGYTF
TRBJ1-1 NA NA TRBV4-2 TGTGCCAGCAGCCCAGACCTGAACCCTGAAGCTTTCTTT CASSPDLNPEAFF
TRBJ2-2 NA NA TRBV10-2 TGCGCCAGCAGTGAGGCGGAGTGGGCCGGGGAGCTGTTTTTT CASSEAEWAGELFF
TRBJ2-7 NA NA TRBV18 TGTGCCAGCTCACCACCGGGGGGGCGGTCTCCCATCCCCTACGAGCAGTACTTC CASSPPGGRSPIPYEQYF
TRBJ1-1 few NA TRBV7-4 TGTGCCAGCAGCTTTAGGCCCGGTCCTGCGGATACTGAAGCTTTCTTT CASSFRPGPADTEAFF
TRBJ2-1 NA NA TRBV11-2 TGTGCCAGCAGCTTTTTAGGGACACGTCATGAGCAGTTCTTC CASSFLGTRHEQFF
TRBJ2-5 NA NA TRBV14 TGTGCCAGCAGCCCTCGACAGTACCAAGAGACCCAGTACTTC CASSPRQYQETQYF
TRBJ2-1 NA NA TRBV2 TGTGCCAGCAGTGATGTTTTTGGACGGCAAAGCTTCTTC CASSDVFGRQSFF
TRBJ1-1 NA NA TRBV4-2 TGTGCCAGCAGCCTCCTGACGGTAGGCACTGAAGCTTTCTTT CASSLLTVGTEAFF